Sequencing of this TCR beta chain was carried out in a study of blood T cell repertoires in COVID-19. The overall study: The United States, Italy and Spain provided the acute and convalescent COVID-19 samples. PBMCs, B-cell-depleted T cells, or T cells provided the cDNA or gDNA that made up the material.

The CDR3 is 15 amino acids. V shed 5 bases and J shed 8 bases, with 21 bases lying between them. Germline loops: CDR1 SGHVS, CDR2 FQNEAQ. Source study methods: Reference gene primer amplification yielded estimated nucleated cell counts. Produced via immunoSEQ multiplex PCR; TCRdb's table is partial and in-frame only. The D gene and trimming were derived from the DNA, and the V and J assignments and clone size from that table. The table has 200,000 or so clones, about nine tenths seen once. V is TRBV7-8 and J is TRBJ1-2; TRBD1 is a possible D gene (6 bases). The material sequenced was PBMCs or T cells enriched from blood (not recorded which). This clonotype was sampled from a woman aged 40 to 55 with acute COVID-19. The CDR3 coding sequence is TGTGCCAGCAGCCCGATTGTGGGGGAGGGGGGAGGCTACACCTTC. This sequence encodes CASSPIVGEGGGYTF.